Shown below are 8 T cell receptor beta chains from a single sample sequenced in a study of Graves' ophthalmopathy and Graves' hyperthyroidism (dated by TCRdb to the late 2010s). Instrument on record: Illumina HiSeq 2000. For repertoire sequencing, TCR beta CDR3 regions were amplified from RNA transcripts. The first round was an RT-PCR using HTBI primers with the Qiagen OneStep RT-PCR kit, and this first round was followed by a second-round multiplex PCR, then size selection and purification. TCRdb trimmed public reads at Q25 via fastp, called clones via MiXCR and kept in-frame beta chains. Each record represents a unique CDR3 protein, reported with the most common genes and DNA among its rows. The sample profile shows around 50,000 distinct CDR3 sequences; around 45% of them were found once. The ten largest clonotypes hold less than 25% of the sample. Sequenced sample: peripheral blood. All receptors come from an adult man with Graves' ophthalmopathy.

This clonotype has a single count. The conserved phenylalanine or tryptophan is not found at the CDR3 terminus, so this likely reflects a read error. V usage is TRBV2 and J usage is TRBJ2-1; 13 nucleotides align to TRBD2. CDR1 is SNHLY and CDR2 is FYNNEI in the germline V gene. V lost 5 bases, J lost 7 bases, and 2 bases stayed unmatched. The CDR3 is 14 amino acids. The CDR3 loop is CASSKGLAGNEQFL. The CDR3 coding sequence is TGTGCCAGCAGTAAGGGACTAGCGGGAAATGAGCAGTTCCTC.

This chain joins TRBV29-1 and TRBJ1-1; D remains ambiguous. Germline CDR1 and CDR2: SQVTM and ANQGSEA. V was cut by 3 bases and J by 7 bases, with 15 bases left in between. This CDR3 region has 13 residues. This CDR3 is CSVDRTDRNEAFF. In nucleotides, the CDR3 is TGCAGCGTTGACAGGACCGATCGGAATGAAGCTTTCTTT.

The V call is TRBV20-1, the J call TRBJ2-7, with a weak D call TRBD2 (5 bases). From germline, CDR1 is DFQATT and CDR2 SNEGSKA (reference sequence). Trimming took off 0 bases at V and 2 bases at J, with 5 bases between the two ends. The CDR3 spans 12 residues. CDR3 in DNA: TGCAGTGCTAGAGAACTAGCCTACGAGCAGTACTTC. This translates into CSARELAYEQYF.

The chain links TRBV20-1 to TRBJ2-5; the match to TRBD2 covers 8 bases. With 6 bases clipped from V and 2 bases from J, the junction kept 14 bases outside the gene matches. Germline V gene lookup returns CDR1 DFQATT and CDR2 SNEGSKA (reference sequence). The CDR3 contains 16 residues. Here the CDR3 reads CSAHQSGGPGQETQYF. The CDR3 coding sequence is TGCAGTGCGCATCAATCGGGAGGGCCGGGGCAAGAGACCCAGTACTTC.

The chain uses TRBV20-1 and TRBJ2-7; 8 bases map to TRBD1. The trim removed 2 bases at V and 4 bases at J, leaving 4 bases unmatched. This CDR3 comprises 13 residues. Per germline, CDR1 DFQATT and CDR2 SNEGSKA (reference sequence). The DNA of the CDR3 is TGCAGTGCTAGACCGACAGGGGAATACGAGCAGTACTTC. Translating it yields CSARPTGEYEQYF.

The chain couples TRBV19 to TRBJ1-3; D not resolved. Trimming cost V 6 bases and J 3 bases, with 33 bases left between them. This CDR3 comprises 21 residues. In germline, CDR1 is LNHDA, CDR2 SQIVND (reference sequence). The CDR3 loop reads CASSAIAGGGTGFSFGNTIYF. Written as DNA, the CDR3 is TGTGCCAGTAGCGCGATAGCGGGAGGTGGCACCGGGTTTAGTTTTGGAAACACCATATATTTT.

Comment on this clonotype: Sequence at one end of the junction differs from germline and may be a read error. The chain uses TRBV7-9 and TRBJ2-3; TRBD2 aligns across 7 bases. CDR1 and CDR2 (germline): SEHNR, FQNEAQ (reference sequence). This CDR3 is built from 16 residues. In DNA, the CDR3 is TGTGCCACCAGCGGCCGGGACTACCGAGGGGCAGATACGCAGTATTTT. Translating it yields CATSGRDYRGADTQYF.

In this sample, this clonotype turned up many times. The rearrangement links TRBV5-1 to TRBJ2-4; a possible D gene is TRBD1 (6 bases). Trimming pared 4 bases from V and 6 bases from J, leaving 20 bases between. The CDR3 runs 16 residues. The V gene's germline CDR1 is SGHRS and CDR2 YFSETQ. This chain's CDR3 is CASSGGHQKRRNIQYF. In DNA form, the CDR3 reads TGCGCCAGCAGCGGGGGACATCAGAAAAGAAGAAACATTCAGTACTTC.